The T cell receptor beta chain described here comes from a study of blood T cell repertoires in COVID-19. Assay: immunoSEQ multiplex PCR; the TCRdb copy retains only in-frame clones and omits some. The sample includes some 30,000 clones, approximately 88% of them seen just once. Germline V CDR1 and CDR2: SGHDT, YYEEEE. V was clipped by 3 bases and J by 6 bases; unmatched bases: 10. CDR3 size: 17 residues. The V and J genes are TRBV5-6 and TRBJ1-6; 9 nucleotides align to TRBD1. The receptor was isolated from a man older than 75 with active COVID-19. Material for sequencing was peripheral blood. DNA of the CDR3: TGTGCCAGCAGCTCCCCGACAGGGGGTAGTTTTAATTCACCCCTCCACTTT. This codes for CASSSPTGGSFNSPLHF.